This TCR beta chain was identified in a study of Graves' ophthalmopathy and Graves' hyperthyroidism. Comment on this clonotype: Its antigen remains unknown.

From RNA, the CDR3 regions of TCR beta chains were amplified and sequenced. The workflow started with a first-round RT-PCR run with HTBI primers and then moved on to a second-round multiplex PCR. TCRdb called the multiplex PCR reads again in MiXCR, with one record for every CDR3 protein. This sample has 200,000 to 250,000 distinct CDR3 sequences, with around a fifth found just once. The V gene lost 4 bases and the J gene lost 4 bases, with 13 bases spanning the gap. This CDR3 spans 14 amino acids. Germline CDR1 is LGHDT and CDR2 is YNNKEL (reference sequence). Points from the study as a whole: In blood, most expanded thyroid clonotypes above 0.001 frequency were also detected.

Specimen: peripheral blood. The chain combines TRBV3-1 with TRBJ1-2; D call uncertain. The source of this sequence is a woman between 50 and 59 years old with Graves' ophthalmopathy. The CDR3 sequence: CASSPNLPFYGYTF. CDR3 sequence (DNA): TGTGCCAGCAGCCCGAATTTACCGTTCTATGGCTACACCTTC.